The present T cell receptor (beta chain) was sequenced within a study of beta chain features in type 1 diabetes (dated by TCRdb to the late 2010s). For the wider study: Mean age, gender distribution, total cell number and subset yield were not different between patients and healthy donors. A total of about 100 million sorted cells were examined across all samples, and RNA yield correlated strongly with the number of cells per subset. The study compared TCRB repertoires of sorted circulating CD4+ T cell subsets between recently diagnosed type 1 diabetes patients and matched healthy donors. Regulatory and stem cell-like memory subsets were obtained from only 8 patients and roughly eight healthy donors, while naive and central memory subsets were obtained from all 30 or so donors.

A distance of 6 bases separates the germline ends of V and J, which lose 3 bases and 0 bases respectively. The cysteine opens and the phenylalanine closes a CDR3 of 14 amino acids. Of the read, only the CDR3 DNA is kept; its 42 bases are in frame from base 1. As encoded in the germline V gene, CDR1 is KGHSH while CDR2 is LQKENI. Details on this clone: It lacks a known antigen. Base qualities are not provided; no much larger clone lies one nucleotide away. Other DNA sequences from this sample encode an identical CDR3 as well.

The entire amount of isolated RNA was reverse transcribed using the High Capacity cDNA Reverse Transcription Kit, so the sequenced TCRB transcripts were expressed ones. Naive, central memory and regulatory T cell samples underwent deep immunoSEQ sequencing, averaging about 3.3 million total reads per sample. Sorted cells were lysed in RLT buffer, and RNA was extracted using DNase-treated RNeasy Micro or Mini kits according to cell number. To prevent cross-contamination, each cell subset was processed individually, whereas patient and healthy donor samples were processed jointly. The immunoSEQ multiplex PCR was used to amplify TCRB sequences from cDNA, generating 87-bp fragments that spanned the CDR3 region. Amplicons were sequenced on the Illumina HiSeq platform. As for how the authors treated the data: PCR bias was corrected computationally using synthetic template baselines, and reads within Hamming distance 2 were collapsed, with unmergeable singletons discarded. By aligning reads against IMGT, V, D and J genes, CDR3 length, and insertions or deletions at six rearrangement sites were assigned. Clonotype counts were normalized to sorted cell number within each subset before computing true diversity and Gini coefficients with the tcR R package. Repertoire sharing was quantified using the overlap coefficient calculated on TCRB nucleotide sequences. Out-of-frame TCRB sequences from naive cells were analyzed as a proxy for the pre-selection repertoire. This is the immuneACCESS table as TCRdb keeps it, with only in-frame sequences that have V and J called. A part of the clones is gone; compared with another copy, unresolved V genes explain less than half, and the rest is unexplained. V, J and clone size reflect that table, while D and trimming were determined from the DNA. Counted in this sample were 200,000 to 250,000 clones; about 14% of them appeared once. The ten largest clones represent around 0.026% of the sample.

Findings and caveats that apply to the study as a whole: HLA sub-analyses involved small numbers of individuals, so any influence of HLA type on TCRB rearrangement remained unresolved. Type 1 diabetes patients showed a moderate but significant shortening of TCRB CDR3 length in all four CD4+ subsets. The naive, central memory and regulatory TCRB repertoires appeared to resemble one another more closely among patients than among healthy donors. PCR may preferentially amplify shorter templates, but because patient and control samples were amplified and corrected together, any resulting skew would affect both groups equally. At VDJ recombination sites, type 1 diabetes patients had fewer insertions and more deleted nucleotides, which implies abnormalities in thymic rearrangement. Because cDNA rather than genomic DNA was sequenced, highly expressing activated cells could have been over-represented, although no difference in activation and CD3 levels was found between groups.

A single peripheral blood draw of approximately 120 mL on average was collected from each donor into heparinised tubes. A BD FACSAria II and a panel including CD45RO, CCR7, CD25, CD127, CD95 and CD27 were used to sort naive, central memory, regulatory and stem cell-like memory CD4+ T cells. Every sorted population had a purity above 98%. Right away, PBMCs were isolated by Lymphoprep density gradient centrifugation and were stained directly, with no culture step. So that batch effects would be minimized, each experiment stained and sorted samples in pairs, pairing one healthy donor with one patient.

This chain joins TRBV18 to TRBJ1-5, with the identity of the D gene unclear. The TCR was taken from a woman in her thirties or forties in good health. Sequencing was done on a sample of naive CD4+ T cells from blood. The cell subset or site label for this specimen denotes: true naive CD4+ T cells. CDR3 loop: CASSPRDSNQPQHF. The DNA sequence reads TGTGCCAGCTCACCTCGGGATAGCAATCAGCCCCAGCATTTT.